This is a list of T cell receptor beta chains from one sample in a study of blood T cell repertoires in COVID-19. Only in-frame clones appear in the TCRdb table, and some are missing; sequencing was by immunoSEQ multiplex PCR. The sample has 150,000 to 200,000 clones; about 87% are singletons. The specimen was peripheral blood. The source is a man aged 60-69 years with acute or convalescent COVID-19. Both conserved end residues are part of each CDR3. A D gene is named only where the DNA matches it firmly. Clone size is given for some rows only: seen once, a few or many times, or a class if the clone is expanded.

V	D	J	size	CDR3	DNA
TRBV14	TRBD2	TRBJ2-1	-	CASSQEVLAGVEQFF	TGTGCCAGCAGCCAAGAAGTACTAGCGGGAGTTGAGCAGTTCTTC
TRBV5-1	-	TRBJ2-2	-	CASTQDRGTGELFF	TGCGCCAGCACCCAGGACAGAGGCACCGGGGAGCTGTTTTTT
TRBV7-8	-	TRBJ1-2	-	CASSLADTYGYTF	TGTGCCAGCAGCTTGGCCGACACCTATGGCTACACCTTC
TRBV12-3/TRBV12-4	-	TRBJ1-4	-	CASRSSPGEKLFF	TGTGCCAGCAGAAGTTCCCCCGGGGAAAAACTGTTTTTT
TRBV6-1	-	TRBJ2-5	-	CASSEGRDTAQYF	TGTGCCAGCAGTGAAGGAAGAGATACGGCCCAGTACTTC
TRBV7-9	TRBD1	TRBJ1-5	-	CASSRGQGVGGNQPQHF	TGTGCCAGCAGCCGCGGACAGGGAGTCGGTGGCAATCAGCCCCAGCATTTT
TRBV6-6	-	TRBJ1-3	-	CASSYSLGPAEHTIYF	TGTGCCAGCAGTTACTCTCTGGGTCCCGCGGAACACACCATATATTTT
TRBV29-1	TRBD1	TRBJ2-7	few	CSVAGQGMGSYEQYF	TGCAGCGTAGCTGGACAGGGGATGGGCTCCTACGAGCAGTACTTC
TRBV7-3	-	TRBJ2-3	-	CASSSGENTDTQYF	TGTGCCAGCAGCTCCGGGGAGAACACAGATACGCAGTATTTT
TRBV13	TRBD1	TRBJ2-6	-	CASSSDRGAGANVLTF	TGTGCCAGCAGCTCCGACAGGGGAGCTGGGGCCAACGTCCTGACTTTC
TRBV10-3	-	TRBJ1-5	-	CAISFGNSQGNGPQHF	TGTGCCATCAGTTTCGGAAATAGTCAGGGGAATGGTCCCCAGCATTTT
TRBV7-2	-	TRBJ1-5	few	CASSLAPQANQPQHF	TGTGCCAGCAGCTTAGCGCCACAAGCGAATCAGCCCCAGCATTTT
TRBV6-6	TRBD2	TRBJ2-7	-	CASSYPGGAYEQYF	TGTGCCAGCAGTTACCCTGGGGGGGCCTACGAGCAGTACTTC
TRBV30	TRBD2	TRBJ2-1	-	CAWSGSGGQNEQFF	TGTGCCTGGAGTGGGTCGGGGGGGCAAAATGAGCAGTTCTTC
TRBV3-1/TRBV3-2	TRBD1	TRBJ1-1	-	CASSQRSQGVSEAFF	TGTGCCAGCAGCCAACGGAGCCAGGGGGTCTCTGAAGCTTTCTTT
TRBV6-2/TRBV6-3	TRBD2	TRBJ2-1	-	CASSYSPGDYSYNEQFF	TGTGCCAGCAGTTACAGTCCTGGGGACTACTCCTACAATGAGCAGTTCTTC
TRBV2	TRBD1	TRBJ1-5	many	CASSEVTGGDQPQHF	TGTGCCAGCAGTGAAGTTACAGGGGGGGATCAGCCCCAGCATTTT
TRBV5-1	-	TRBJ1-2	-	CASSPSAQDYGYTF	TGCGCCAGCAGCCCATCGGCCCAGGACTATGGCTACACCTTC
TRBV2	-	TRBJ2-3	-	CASTLEWGTDTQYF	TGTGCCAGCACCCTAGAGTGGGGCACAGATACGCAGTATTTT
TRBV6-6	-	TRBJ1-2	-	CASSSGVGDYGYTF	TGTGCCAGCAGTTCGGGGGTAGGGGACTATGGCTACACCTTC
TRBV9	TRBD2	TRBJ2-7	-	CASSDGLAYEQYF	TGTGCCAGCAGCGACGGACTAGCCTACGAGCAGTACTTC
TRBV30	-	TRBJ2-2	once	CAQGHRANTGELFF	TGTGCTCAAGGGCACAGGGCGAACACCGGGGAGCTGTTTTTT
TRBV18	TRBD1	TRBJ2-7	-	CASSAATGVHEQYF	TGTGCCAGCTCAGCAGCTACAGGGGTCCACGAGCAGTACTTC
TRBV18	-	TRBJ1-2	-	CASSPPEGPFYGYTF	TGTGCCAGCTCACCACCGGAGGGACCGTTCTATGGCTACACCTTC
TRBV5-1	-	TRBJ1-1	-	CASRPQTENTEAFF	TGCGCCAGCAGACCACAGACAGAGAACACTGAAGCTTTCTTT
TRBV10-3	TRBD1	TRBJ1-5	-	CAISAPGQDKPQHF	TGTGCCATCAGTGCCCCCGGACAGGACAAGCCCCAGCATTTT
TRBV7-9	-	TRBJ1-5	-	CASSLALDSYNQPQHF	TGTGCCAGCAGCTTAGCGCTGGACAGCTACAATCAGCCCCAGCATTTT
TRBV9	-	TRBJ1-2	-	CASSPTEPTGYTF	TGTGCCAGCAGCCCCACGGAGCCCACTGGCTACACCTTC